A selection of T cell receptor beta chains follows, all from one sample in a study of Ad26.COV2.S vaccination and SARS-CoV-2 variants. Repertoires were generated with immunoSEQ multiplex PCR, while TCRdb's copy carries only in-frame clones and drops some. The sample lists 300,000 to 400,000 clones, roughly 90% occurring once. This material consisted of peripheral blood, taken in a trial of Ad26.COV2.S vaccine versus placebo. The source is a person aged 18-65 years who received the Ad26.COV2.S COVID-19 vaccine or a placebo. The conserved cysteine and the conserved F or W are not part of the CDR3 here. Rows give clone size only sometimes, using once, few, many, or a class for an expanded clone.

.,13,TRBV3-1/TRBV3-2,ASSQDLAFQETQY
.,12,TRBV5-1,ASSLGGDWETQY
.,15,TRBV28,ASSFRDRGLGANVLT
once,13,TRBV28,ASSLNSWQGYGYT
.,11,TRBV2,ASSTDRRQPQH
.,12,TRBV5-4,ASSFSGAQETQY
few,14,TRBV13,ASSLLTQGEDQPQH
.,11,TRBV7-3,ASSLLSGTEAF
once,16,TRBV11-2,ASSRRIPGQGSTDTQY
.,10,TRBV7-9,ASSKENYGYT
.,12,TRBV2,ASSEALVADIQY
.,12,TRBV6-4,ASRLTGNTGELF
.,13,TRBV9,ASSDETVRDSPLH
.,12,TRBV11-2,ASSPGGAGGAQY
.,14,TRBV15,ATSGQGWGMNTEAF
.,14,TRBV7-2,ASSLFRASGMNEQF
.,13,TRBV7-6,ASSSGQGSYNEQF
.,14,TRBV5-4,ASSAGTGQLRGEQY
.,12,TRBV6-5,ASSYSRVATEAF
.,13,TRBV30,AWSLGGREGDEQF
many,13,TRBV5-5,ASSLRPDSYTEAF
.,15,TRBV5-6,ASSLAVGTGINTEAF
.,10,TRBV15,ATSRDNSPLH
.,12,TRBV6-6,ASRTGTAYNEQF
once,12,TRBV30,AWRDPGRGETQY
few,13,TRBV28,ASSLWTGRHGELF
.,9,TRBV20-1,SVSRGDTIY
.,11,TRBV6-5,ASSSGGYQPQH
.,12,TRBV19,ASSSGQGVKTQY
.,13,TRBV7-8,ASSTLGVPRETQY
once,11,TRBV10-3,AISESQGHGYT
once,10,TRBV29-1,SVVGPSHEQY
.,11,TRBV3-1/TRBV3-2,ASRRGGRETQY
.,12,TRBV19,ASSSGRAHGELF
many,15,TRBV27,ASKGTSGNLNTGELF
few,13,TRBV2,ASAGQGLYNSPLH
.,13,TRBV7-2,ASSFSSQKLGTQY
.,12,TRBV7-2,ASSSIGGTGELF
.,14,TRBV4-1,ASSQDQNRPPYEQF
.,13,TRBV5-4,ASSPGTENTGELF
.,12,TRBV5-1,ASSVTGNEGEQY
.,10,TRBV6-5,ASRQGYYEQY
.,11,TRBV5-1,ASGEQVNTEAF
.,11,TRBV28,ASSLVAGGGYT
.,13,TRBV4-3,ASSRGTGVTGELF
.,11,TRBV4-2,ASSQDVNSPLH
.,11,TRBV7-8,ASSFRTNYEQY
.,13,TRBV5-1,ASSLALGAAYGYT
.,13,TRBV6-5,ASSVDLGRTYEQY
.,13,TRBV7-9,ASSQAQGINYEQY
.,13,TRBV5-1,ASTPDSVSYNEQF
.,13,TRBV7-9,ASSFGTSGKYEQY